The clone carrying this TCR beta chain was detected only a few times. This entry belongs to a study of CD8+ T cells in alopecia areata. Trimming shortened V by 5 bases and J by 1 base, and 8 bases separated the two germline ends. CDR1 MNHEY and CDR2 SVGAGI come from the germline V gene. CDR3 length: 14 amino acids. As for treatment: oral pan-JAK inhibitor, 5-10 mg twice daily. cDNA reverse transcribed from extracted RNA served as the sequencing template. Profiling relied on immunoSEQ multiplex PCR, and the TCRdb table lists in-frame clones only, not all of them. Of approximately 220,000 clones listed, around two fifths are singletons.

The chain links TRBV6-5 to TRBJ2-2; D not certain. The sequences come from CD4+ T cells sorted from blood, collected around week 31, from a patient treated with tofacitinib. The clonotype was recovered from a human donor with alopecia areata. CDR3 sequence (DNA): TGTGCCAGCAGTGGTCCAGGGAACACCGGGGAGCTGTTTTTT. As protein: CASSGPGNTGELFF.